This TCR beta chain is from a study of blood T cells in healthy people across ages. Germline V lookup: CDR1 LGHDT, CDR2 YNNKEL (reference sequence). V lost 6 bases to trimming and J lost 4 bases, with 18 bases between them. The CDR3 loop spans 15 amino acids. General study results and limits: Age advanced and TCR beta diversity per million T cells fell, roughly linearly. Any conclusive comparison of naive versus antigen-experienced cells was prevented by using unsorted PBMCs.

A second roughly 6 to 11 cycle PCR used barcoded and J-beta primers. One entry per CDR3 protein, called by TCRdb with MiXCR from the 5' RACE reads. The sample carries hundreds of thousands of distinct CDR3 sequences, 32% recorded once. This clonotype was counted between two and nine times. What it binds is unknown. This chain connects TRBV3-1 to TRBJ1-2; the D gene is possibly TRBD1 (6 bases). Sequencing was done on a sample of blood. The receptor was isolated from a woman aged 80 or over in good health. The CDR3 region has the DNA TGTGCCAGCAGTCGCGACGGGGGGCAAGGCTATGGCTACACCTTC. Protein sequence: CASSRDGGQGYGYTF. Supplemented by reference TRBV3-1 and TRBJ1-2, the full variable domain reads DTAVSQTPKYLVTQMGNDKSIKCEQNLGHDTMYWYKQDSKKFLKIMFSYNNKELIINETVPNRFSPKSPDKAHLNLHINSLELGDSAVYFCASSRDGGQGYGYTFGSGTRLTVV.